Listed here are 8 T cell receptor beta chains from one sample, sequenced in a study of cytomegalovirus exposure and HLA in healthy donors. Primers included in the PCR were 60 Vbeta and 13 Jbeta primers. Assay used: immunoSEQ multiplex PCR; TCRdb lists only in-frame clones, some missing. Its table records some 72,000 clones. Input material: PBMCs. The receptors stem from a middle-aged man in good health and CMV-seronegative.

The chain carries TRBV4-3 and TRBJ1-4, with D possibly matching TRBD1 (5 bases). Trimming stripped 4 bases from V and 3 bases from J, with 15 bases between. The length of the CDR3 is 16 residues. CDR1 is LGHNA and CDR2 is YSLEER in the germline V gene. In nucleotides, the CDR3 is TGCGCCAGCAGCCGCACCGCAGGGTGGTCTAATGAAAAACTGTTTTTT. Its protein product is CASSRTAGWSNEKLFF.

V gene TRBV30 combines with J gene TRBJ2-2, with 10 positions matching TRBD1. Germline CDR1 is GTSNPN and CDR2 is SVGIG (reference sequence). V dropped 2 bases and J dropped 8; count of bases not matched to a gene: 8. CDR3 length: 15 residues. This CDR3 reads CAWSSGTGVSGELFF. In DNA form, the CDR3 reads TGTGCCTGGAGTTCCGGGACAGGGGTTTCGGGGGAGCTGTTTTTT.

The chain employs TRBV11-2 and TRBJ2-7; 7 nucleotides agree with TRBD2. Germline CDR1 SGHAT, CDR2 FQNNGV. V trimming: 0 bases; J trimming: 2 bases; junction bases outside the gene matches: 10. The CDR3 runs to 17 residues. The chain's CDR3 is CASSLDKGVAGTYEQYF. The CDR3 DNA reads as TGTGCCAGCAGCTTAGATAAAGGGGTAGCGGGTACCTACGAGCAGTACTTC.

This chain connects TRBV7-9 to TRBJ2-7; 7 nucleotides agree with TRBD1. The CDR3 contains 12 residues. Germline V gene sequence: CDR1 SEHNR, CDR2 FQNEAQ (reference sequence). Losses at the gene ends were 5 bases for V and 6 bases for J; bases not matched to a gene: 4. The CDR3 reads CASSPAGGEQYF. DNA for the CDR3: TGTGCCAGCAGCCCCGCAGGGGGCGAGCAGTACTTC.

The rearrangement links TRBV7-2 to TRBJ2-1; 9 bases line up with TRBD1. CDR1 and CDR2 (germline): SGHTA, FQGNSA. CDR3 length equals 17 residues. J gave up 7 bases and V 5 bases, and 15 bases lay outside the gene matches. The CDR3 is CASSPSPGQGVRNEQFF. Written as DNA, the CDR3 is TGTGCCAGCAGCCCCTCCCCGGGACAGGGAGTTAGAAATGAGCAGTTCTTC.

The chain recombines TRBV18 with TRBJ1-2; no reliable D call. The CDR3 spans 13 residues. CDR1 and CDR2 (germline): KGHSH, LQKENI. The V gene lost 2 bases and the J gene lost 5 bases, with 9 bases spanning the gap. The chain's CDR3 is CASSPSGEYGYTF. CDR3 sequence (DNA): TGTGCCAGCTCACCAAGTGGAGAATATGGCTACACCTTC.

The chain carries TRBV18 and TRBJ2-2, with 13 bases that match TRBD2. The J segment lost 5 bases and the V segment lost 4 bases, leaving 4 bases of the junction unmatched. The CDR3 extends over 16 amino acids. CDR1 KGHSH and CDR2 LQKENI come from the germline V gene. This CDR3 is CASSRGLAGETGELFF. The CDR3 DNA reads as TGTGCCAGCTCACGAGGACTAGCGGGGGAGACCGGGGAGCTGTTTTTT.

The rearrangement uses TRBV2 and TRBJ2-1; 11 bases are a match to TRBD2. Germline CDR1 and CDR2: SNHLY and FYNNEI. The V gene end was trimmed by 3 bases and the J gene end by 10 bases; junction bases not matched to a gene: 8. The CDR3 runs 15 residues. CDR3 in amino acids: CASSETSGAMGEQFF. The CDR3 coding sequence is TGTGCCAGCAGTGAGACTAGCGGGGCTATGGGCGAGCAGTTCTTC. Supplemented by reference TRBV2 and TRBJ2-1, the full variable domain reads EPEVTQTPSHQVTQMGQEVILRCVPISNHLYFYWYRQILGQKVEFLVSFYNNEISEKSEIFDDQFSVERPDGSNFTLKIRSTKLEDSAMYFCASSETSGAMGEQFFGPGTRLTVL.